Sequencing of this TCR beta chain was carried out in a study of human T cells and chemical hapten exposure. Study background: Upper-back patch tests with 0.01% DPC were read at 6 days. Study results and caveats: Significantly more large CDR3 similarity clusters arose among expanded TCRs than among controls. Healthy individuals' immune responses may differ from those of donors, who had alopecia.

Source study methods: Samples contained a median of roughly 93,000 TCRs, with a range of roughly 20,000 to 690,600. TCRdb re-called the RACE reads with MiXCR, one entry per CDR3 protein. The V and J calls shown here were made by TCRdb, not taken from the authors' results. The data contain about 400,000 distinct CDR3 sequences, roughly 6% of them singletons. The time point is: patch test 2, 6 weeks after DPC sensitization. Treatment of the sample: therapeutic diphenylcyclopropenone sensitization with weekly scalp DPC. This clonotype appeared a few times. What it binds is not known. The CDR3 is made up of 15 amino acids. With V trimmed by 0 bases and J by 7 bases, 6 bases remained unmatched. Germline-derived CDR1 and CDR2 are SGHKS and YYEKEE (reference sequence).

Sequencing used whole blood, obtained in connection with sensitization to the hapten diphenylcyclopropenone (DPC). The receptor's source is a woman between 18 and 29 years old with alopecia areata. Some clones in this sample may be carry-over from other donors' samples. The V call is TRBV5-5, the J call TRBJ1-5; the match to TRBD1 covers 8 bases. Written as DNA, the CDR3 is TGTGCCAGCAGCTTGGGGACAGGGAATGGGCAGCCCCAGCATTTT. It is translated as CASSLGTGNGQPQHF.